These T cell receptor beta chains were read from a single sample in a study of T-cell memory formation after mild COVID-19. One entry per CDR3 protein, called by TCRdb with MiXCR from the 5' RACE reads. This table has hundreds of thousands of distinct CDR3 sequences, 20% appearing once. Input material: PBMCs or a T cell subset sorted from them (not recorded which). Every receptor here comes from an adult woman who had mild COVID-19 (a few samples of this study predate the infection). Cell type and time point are not known. CDR3s include the opening cysteine and the closing phenylalanine or tryptophan. Fields, in order: clone size, V gene, D gene, J gene, CDR3 protein, CDR3 DNA. A D gene is named only where the DNA matches it firmly. Clone size is given for some rows only: seen once, a few or many times, or a class if the clone is expanded.

>few|TRBV4-1|TRBD2|TRBJ2-7
CASSQGVSGSDFSYEQYF
TGCGCCAGCAGCCAAGGGGTTAGCGGGAGCGATTTCTCCTACGAGCAGTACTTC
>.|TRBV7-2|TRBD2|TRBJ2-1
CASRPGTSRVEQFF
TGTGCCAGCAGACCCGGGACTAGCCGTGTTGAGCAGTTCTTC
>few|TRBV7-8|.|TRBJ2-7
CASSRAGSYEQYF
TGTGCCAGCAGCCGGGCGGGATCCTACGAGCAGTACTTC
>few|TRBV7-2|.|TRBJ1-1
CASSRGGNGAFTEAFF
TGTGCCAGCAGCAGGGGTGGTAACGGAGCATTCACTGAAGCTTTCTTT
>.|TRBV2|.|TRBJ1-3
CASRQDSGNTIYF
TGTGCCAGCAGACAGGACTCTGGAAACACCATATATTTT
>few|TRBV6-2/TRBV6-3|TRBD2|TRBJ2-1
CASSYLTSDLSSYNEQFF
TGTGCCAGCAGTTACTTGACTAGCGATCTTAGCTCCTACAATGAGCAGTTCTTC
>.|TRBV2|.|TRBJ1-1
CASSQPTTGTVEAFF
TGTGCCAGCAGTCAGCCGACTACAGGGACGGTAGAAGCTTTCTTT
>.|TRBV27|TRBD1|TRBJ2-3
CASSALLGQGSDTQYF
TGTGCCAGCAGTGCCCTTCTTGGACAGGGATCAGATACGCAGTATTTT
>.|TRBV15|TRBD1|TRBJ1-2
CATSTTGTGGLGYTF
TGTGCCACCAGCACGACCGGGACAGGGGGCCTTGGCTACACCTTC
>few|TRBV7-2|TRBD1|TRBJ2-3
CASSSNRGFRDTQYF
TGTGCCAGCAGCTCCAACAGGGGGTTCAGAGATACGCAGTATTTT
>few|TRBV6-6|TRBD2|TRBJ2-7
CASSPGLAGAIEQYF
TGTGCCAGCAGCCCCGGACTAGCGGGAGCTATCGAGCAGTACTTC
>.|TRBV7-6|TRBD2|TRBJ2-3
CASSLEVGRGADTQYF
TGTGCCAGCAGCTTAGAGGTCGGGAGGGGTGCAGATACGCAGTATTTT
>.|TRBV7-8|TRBD2|TRBJ2-2
CASSLSLAGVTGELFF
TGTGCCAGCAGCTTAAGCCTAGCGGGAGTGACCGGGGAGCTGTTTTTT
>.|TRBV6-4|TRBD2|TRBJ2-3
CASSVTAGGPGDTQYF
TGTGCCAGCAGTGTTACGGCGGGGGGGCCAGGAGATACGCAGTATTTT
>.|TRBV7-9|.|TRBJ2-7
CASSLQPNSYEQYF
TGTGCCAGCAGCTTACAACCCAACAGCTACGAGCAGTACTTC
>.|TRBV7-8|.|TRBJ1-1
CASSLYSTEAFF
TGTGCCAGCAGCTTATATAGCACTGAAGCTTTCTTT
>few|TRBV9|.|TRBJ1-1
CASSVGRVPAWSPEAFF
TGTGCCAGCAGCGTAGGTCGAGTTCCCGCCTGGAGCCCTGAAGCTTTCTTT
>.|TRBV12-3/TRBV12-4|TRBD1|TRBJ2-5
CASSFWTGVRETQYF
TGTGCCAGCAGTTTCTGGACAGGGGTAAGGGAGACCCAGTACTTC
>few|TRBV12-3/TRBV12-4|.|TRBJ2-7
CASSFGLAGAYEQYF
TGTGCCAGCAGTTTTGGGCTAGCAGGGGCCTACGAGCAGTACTTC
>.|TRBV3-1|.|TRBJ1-4
CASSQRSGEKLFF
TGTGCCAGCAGCCAAAGGTCAGGGGAAAAACTGTTTTTT
>.|TRBV20-1|TRBD2|TRBJ2-3
CSARAASGRAADTQYF
TGCAGTGCTAGAGCGGCTAGCGGGAGGGCCGCAGATACGCAGTATTTT
>few|TRBV12-3/TRBV12-4|TRBD2|TRBJ2-3
CASSFQLTSGSADTQYF
TGTGCCAGCAGTTTCCAATTGACTAGCGGGAGTGCAGATACGCAGTATTTT
>few|TRBV24-1|.|TRBJ2-3
CATSDFYRSDTQYF
TGTGCCACCAGTGATTTTTACAGGTCAGATACGCAGTATTTT
>few|TRBV9|TRBD1|TRBJ2-2
CASTQDPTGTNTGELFF
TGTGCCAGCACCCAGGACCCGACAGGGACGAACACCGGGGAGCTGTTTTTT
>.|TRBV2|TRBD1|TRBJ2-7
CASKYVGTGTDYEQYF
TGTGCCAGCAAATACGTAGGGACAGGGACTGACTACGAGCAGTACTTC
>few|TRBV7-9|.|TRBJ2-6
CASSMVRLQGSISGANVLTF
TGTGCCAGCAGCATGGTTCGGCTCCAGGGATCAATATCTGGGGCCAACGTCCTGACTTTC
>.|TRBV5-6|.|TRBJ2-6
CASSFGDPWSSGANVLTF
TGTGCCAGCAGCTTCGGGGACCCCTGGTCCTCTGGGGCCAACGTCCTGACTTTC
>.|TRBV12-3/TRBV12-4|TRBD1|TRBJ1-1
CASLNRGGTEAFF
TGTGCCAGCCTTAACAGGGGGGGCACTGAAGCTTTCTTT
>.|TRBV12-3/TRBV12-4|.|TRBJ2-1
CASSSGPLGNEQFF
TGTGCCAGCAGCTCCGGGCCCTTGGGCAATGAGCAGTTCTTC
>.|TRBV5-1|TRBD2|TRBJ2-5
CASSRTSGSGETQYF
TGCGCCAGCAGCCGGACTAGCGGGAGTGGAGAGACCCAGTACTTC
>few|TRBV7-9|TRBD1|TRBJ1-6
CASSEGTGAYNSPLHF
TGTGCCAGCAGCGAGGGGACAGGGGCCTATAATTCACCCCTCCACTTT
>.|TRBV27|.|TRBJ2-1
CASSPDTDRSYNEQFF
TGTGCCAGCAGTCCGGACACAGATAGATCCTACAATGAGCAGTTCTTC
>few|TRBV20-1|TRBD1|TRBJ1-1
CSARPGGATEAFF
TGCAGTGCTAGGCCAGGGGGCGCCACTGAAGCTTTCTTT
>.|TRBV15|TRBD1|TRBJ2-5
CATSRDRVETQYF
TGTGCCACCAGCCGGGACAGGGTAGAGACCCAGTACTTC
>.|TRBV24-1|.|TRBJ2-5
CATQGMEETQYF
TGTGCCACCCAGGGGATGGAAGAGACCCAGTACTTC
>.|TRBV2|.|TRBJ1-5
CASGRGGNTAQHF
TGTGCCAGCGGCAGGGGAGGGAATACCGCCCAGCATTTT
>.|TRBV5-5|.|TRBJ1-5
CASSTLQEHQPQHF
TGTGCCAGCAGCACCCTACAGGAACATCAGCCCCAGCATTTT
>.|TRBV5-6|TRBD1|TRBJ1-6
CASSLPGTGGLSPLHF
TGTGCCAGCAGCCTCCCCGGGACAGGGGGCTTGTCACCCCTCCACTTT
>few|TRBV7-2|TRBD1|TRBJ1-6
CASSLTGAAPPLHF
TGTGCCAGCAGCCTAACAGGGGCCGCACCACCCCTCCACTTT
>few|TRBV5-8|.|TRBJ2-7
CASSTQGQLSYEQYF
TGTGCCAGCAGCACCCAGGGCCAACTCTCCTACGAGCAGTACTTC
>few|TRBV5-1|.|TRBJ2-1
CASSLQGGQFF
TGCGCCAGCAGCTTACAGGGTGGGCAGTTCTTC
>.|TRBV5-1|TRBD2|TRBJ2-1
CASSDRTSGGSYNEQFF
TGCGCCAGCAGCGACAGGACTAGCGGGGGCTCCTACAATGAGCAGTTCTTC